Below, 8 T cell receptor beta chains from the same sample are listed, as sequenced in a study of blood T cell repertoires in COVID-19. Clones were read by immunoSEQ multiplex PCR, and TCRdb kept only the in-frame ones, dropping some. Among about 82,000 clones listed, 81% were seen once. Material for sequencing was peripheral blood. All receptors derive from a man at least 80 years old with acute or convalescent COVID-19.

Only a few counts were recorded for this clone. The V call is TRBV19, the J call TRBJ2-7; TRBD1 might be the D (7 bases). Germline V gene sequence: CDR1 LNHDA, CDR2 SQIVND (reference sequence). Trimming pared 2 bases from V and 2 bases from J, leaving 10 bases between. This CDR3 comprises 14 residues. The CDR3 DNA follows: TGTGCCAGTAGTATACGGAGGGGGCCCTACGAGCAGTACTTC. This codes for CASSIRRGPYEQYF.

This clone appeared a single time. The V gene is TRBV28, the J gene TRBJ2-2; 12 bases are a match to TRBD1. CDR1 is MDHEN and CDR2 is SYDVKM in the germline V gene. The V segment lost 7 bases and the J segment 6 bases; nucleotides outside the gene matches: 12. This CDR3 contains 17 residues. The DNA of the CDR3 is TGTGCCAGCACCACATTACCGGGACAGGGGGCGTCCGGGGAGCTGTTTTTT. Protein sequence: CASTTLPGQGASGELFF.

Here the CDR3 DNA reads TGTGCCAGTACCTCCCCCTGGGGTACAGGGGGCAGAAAACTGTTTTTT. Its protein is CASTSPWGTGGRKLFF. This chain uses TRBV19 with TRBJ1-4; the match to TRBD1 covers 9 bases. Germline trimming cut 7 bases from V and 10 bases from J; bases unmatched to any gene: 16. Germline V CDR1 and CDR2: LNHDA, SQIVND (reference sequence). The CDR3 loop spans 16 amino acids.

The CDR3 is CASSSVGTGKNYEQYF. The CDR3 DNA follows: TGTGCCAGCAGTTCTGTGGGGACAGGGAAAAACTACGAGCAGTACTTC. V usage is TRBV28 and J usage is TRBJ2-7; TRBD1 matches 9 bases. Germline V gene lookup returns CDR1 MDHEN and CDR2 SYDVKM. The V gene end was trimmed by 4 bases and the J gene end by 3 bases; junction bases not matched to a gene: 10. The CDR3 extends over 16 amino acids.

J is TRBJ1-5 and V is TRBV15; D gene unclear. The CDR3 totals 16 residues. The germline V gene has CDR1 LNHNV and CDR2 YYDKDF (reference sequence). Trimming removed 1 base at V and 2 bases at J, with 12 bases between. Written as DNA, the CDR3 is TGTGCCACCAGCAGAGGACACGATTCGGGCAATCAGCCCCAGCATTTT. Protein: CATSRGHDSGNQPQHF.

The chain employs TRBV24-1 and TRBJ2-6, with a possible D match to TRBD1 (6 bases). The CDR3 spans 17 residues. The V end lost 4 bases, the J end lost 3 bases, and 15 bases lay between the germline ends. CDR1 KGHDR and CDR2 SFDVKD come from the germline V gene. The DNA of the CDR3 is TGTGCCACCAGTGACGCAACAGGGAAAAGTGGGGCCAACGTCCTGACTTTC. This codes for CATSDATGKSGANVLTF.

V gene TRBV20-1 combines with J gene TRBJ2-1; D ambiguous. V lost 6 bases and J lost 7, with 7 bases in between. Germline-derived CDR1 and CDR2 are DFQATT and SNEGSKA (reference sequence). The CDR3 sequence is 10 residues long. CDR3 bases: TGCAGTGCCCTAGGAAATGAGCAGTTCTTC. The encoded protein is CSALGNEQFF.

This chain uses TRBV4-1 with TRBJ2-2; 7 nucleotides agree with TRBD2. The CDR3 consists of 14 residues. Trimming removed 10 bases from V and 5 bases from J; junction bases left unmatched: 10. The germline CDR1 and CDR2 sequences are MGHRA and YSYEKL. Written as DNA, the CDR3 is TGCGCCACCTCGGGCGGGAGCGGTACCGGGGAGCTGTTTTTT. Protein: CATSGGSGTGELFF.